Below, 29 T cell receptor beta chains from the same sample are listed, as sequenced in a study of blood T cell repertoires in COVID-19. Generated by immunoSEQ multiplex PCR, the TCRdb table keeps only in-frame clones and is missing some. The top ten clones hold about 5.9% of a sample with approximately 230,000 clones, approximately 88% of them seen once. Specimen: peripheral blood. These receptor sequences come from a woman aged 25 to 39 with COVID-19, enrolled during active disease.

V usage is TRBV18 and J usage is TRBJ2-2, with D possibly TRBD2 on 5 matching bases. The V and J ends lost 5 bases and 5 bases respectively, with 18 bases between them. In germline, CDR1 is KGHSH, CDR2 LQKENI. The length of the CDR3 is 16 residues. This CDR3 is CASSRLSERGTGELFF. The CDR3 DNA reads TGTGCCAGCTCAAGACTTTCAGAACGGGGTACCGGGGAGCTGTTTTTT.

This chain links TRBV11-3 with TRBJ1-1; D perhaps matches TRBD1 (6 bases). Germline lookup yields CDR1 SGHNT and CDR2 YENEEA. V was clipped by 1 base and J by 8 bases, with 11 bases between them. The CDR3 consists of 13 residues. In nucleotides, the CDR3 is TGTGCCAGCAGCTTAGTGCAGGGGAGAGAAGCTTTCTTT. It encodes CASSLVQGREAFF. The full variable domain, in which reference TRBV11-3 and TRBJ1-1 provide the parts outside the CDR3, is EAGVVQSPRYKIIEKKQPVAFWCNPISGHNTLYWYLQNLGQGPELLIRYENEEAVDDSQLPKDRFSAERLKGVDSTLKIQPAELGDSAVYLCASSLVQGREAFFGQGTRLTVV.

This clone has just a few counts. V gene TRBV5-5 combines with J gene TRBJ1-2; 10 bases match TRBD1. V lost 4 bases and J lost 8; bases outside the gene matches: 5. CDR3 size: 13 residues. In germline, CDR1 is SGHKS, CDR2 YYEKEE (reference sequence). Written as DNA, the CDR3 is TGTGCCAGCAGCATGGGGACAGGGGCCGGCTACACCTTC. It is translated as CASSMGTGAGYTF.

About this clone: A read error may account for a junction end that differs from germline. J is TRBJ2-2 and V is TRBV7-7; D remains unclear. Germline V gene data show CDR1 as SSHAT and CDR2 as FNYEAQ (reference sequence). The CDR3 covers 14 residues. The CDR3 bases are TGTGCTAGCAGCTTAGCAGGAGACACCGGGGAGCTGTTTTTT. It yields the protein CASSLAGDTGELFF.

V gene TRBV23-1 combines with J gene TRBJ2-7; D gene uncertain. TRBV23-1 carries the ORF label, with uncertain function. Trimming cost V 7 bases and J 2 bases, with 6 bases left between them. CDR3 length: 11 residues. CDR3 bases: TGCGCCAGCAACCGGGCCTACGAGCAGTACTTC. It codes for CASNRAYEQYF.

The CDR3 nucleotides read TGCGCCAGCAGTCGGGACAGGGACTACGAGCAGTACGTC. It yields the protein CASSRDRDYEQYV. The rearrangement joins TRBV10-2 to TRBJ2-7, with 9 bases aligning to TRBD1. The ends lost 5 bases at V and 3 bases at J; junction bases unmatched: 2. CDR3 size: 13 residues. Per the germline V gene, CDR1 is WSHSY and CDR2 is SAAADI.

The chain couples TRBV7-2 to TRBJ1-5; 7 positions match TRBD1. The ends lost 5 bases at V and 6 bases at J; junction bases unmatched: 7. The CDR3 loop spans 14 amino acids. The germline V gene has CDR1 SGHTA and CDR2 FQGNSA. CDR3 in DNA: TGTGCCAGCAGCCTTCGACAGGGAGGTCAGCCCCAGCATTTT. Protein sequence: CASSLRQGGQPQHF.

J is TRBJ2-3 and V is TRBV7-8; 8 bases line up with TRBD2. Per germline, CDR1 SGHVS and CDR2 FQNEAQ. The V gene end was trimmed by 3 bases and the J gene end by 4 bases; junction bases not matched to a gene: 6. The CDR3 consists of 15 residues. For the CDR3, the DNA is TGTGCCAGCAGCTTCTCGGGCGGGGGGCCAGATACGCAGTATTTT. This translates into CASSFSGGGPDTQYF.

This clone was recorded a few times. The chain has TRBV10-3 and TRBJ1-6; D not certain. Between the trimmed V and J ends, which lost 0 bases and 7 bases, there was a span of 10 bases. Germline V gives CDR1 ENHRY, CDR2 SYGVKD. This CDR3 contains 15 residues. CDR3 coding DNA: TGTGCCATCAGTGAGTCGTCCGGGTACAATTCACCCCTCCACTTT. Its translation: CAISESSGYNSPLHF.

This clone was seen only a few times. The chain combines TRBV10-1 with TRBJ1-3, with 8 bases fitting TRBD1. The CDR3 extends over 16 amino acids. Per the germline V gene, CDR1 is WNHNN and CDR2 is SYGVQD (reference sequence). V was clipped by 7 bases and J by 0 bases; unmatched bases: 8. The CDR3 DNA is TGCGCCAGCACCCCAGGGGGCCTCGACTCTGGAAACACCATATATTTT. It encodes CASTPGGLDSGNTIYF.

The CDR3 coding sequence is TGTGCCAGCAGTGACGGGGGGGAGAGCTCCTACGAGCAGTACGTC. This encodes CASSDGGESSYEQYV. V and J are TRBV6-4 and TRBJ2-7; 7 bases match TRBD2. CDR1 is MRHNA and CDR2 is SNTAGT in the germline V gene. The J segment lost 0 bases and the V segment lost 2 bases, leaving 4 bases of the junction unmatched. This CDR3 region has 15 residues.

The chain links TRBV5-4 to TRBJ2-3; tentative D call: TRBD1 (5 bases). Germline V CDR1 and CDR2: SGHNT, YYREEE (reference sequence). V lost 0 bases to trimming and J lost 1 base, with 12 bases between them. CDR3 length equals 16 residues. The CDR3 nucleotides are TGTGCCAGCAGCTTGGAAGCGCCAGGGCGCACAGATACGCAGTATTTT. Protein product: CASSLEAPGRTDTQYF.

The chain has TRBV7-2 and TRBJ2-5, with 9 bases lining up with TRBD1. The germline V gene encodes CDR1 SGHTA and CDR2 FQGNSA. The ends lost 0 bases at V and 2 bases at J; junction bases unmatched: 1. This CDR3 comprises 15 residues. CDR3: CASSLAGQGQETQYF. For the CDR3, the DNA is TGTGCCAGCAGCTTAGCGGGACAGGGTCAAGAGACCCAGTACTTC.

This clone has only one observation. The rearrangement joins TRBV4-1 to TRBJ2-1, with 8 bases matching TRBD1. Losses at the gene ends were 1 base for V and 1 base for J; bases not matched to a gene: 6. Germline V gene data show CDR1 as MGHRA and CDR2 as YSYEKL. The CDR3 sequence is 17 residues long. CDR3 loop: CASSQGRGLRSYNEQFF. The CDR3 DNA is TGCGCCAGCAGCCAAGGCAGGGGGCTACGTTCCTACAATGAGCAGTTCTTC.

This clone was detected only a few times. This CDR3 is CASSLGASTSEAFF. CDR3 coding DNA: TGTGCCAGCAGCTTAGGGGCCAGCACTTCTGAAGCTTTCTTT. The chain employs TRBV11-2 and TRBJ1-1; D not resolved. The CDR3 is 14 residues long. V was cut by 1 base and J by 6 bases, with 12 bases left in between. Germline CDR1 is SGHAT and CDR2 is FQNNGV.

The chain uses TRBV3-1 (or the pseudogene TRBV3-2) and TRBJ2-7, with a tentative D call TRBD2 (6 bases). Trimming removed 4 bases from V and 3 bases from J, with 13 bases in between. This CDR3 has 14 amino acids. Germline CDR1 and CDR2: LGHDT and YNNKEL (reference sequence). The CDR3, as DNA: TGTGCCAGCAGCCCCCTTGCGGGGCTCTACGAGCAGTACTTC. It encodes CASSPLAGLYEQYF.

The V and J genes are TRBV5-4 and TRBJ1-2; 7 nucleotides line up with TRBD1. Per germline, CDR1 SGHNT and CDR2 YYREEE (reference sequence). The V gene end was trimmed by 1 base and the J gene end by 3 bases; junction bases not matched to a gene: 3. The CDR3 is 14 amino acids. The CDR3 sequence: CASSLTGTDYGYTF. Written as DNA, the CDR3 is TGTGCCAGCAGCTTGACCGGGACAGACTATGGCTACACCTTC.

The chain is built from TRBV7-9 and TRBJ1-2, with TRBD1 identical over 8 bases. After removal of 1 base from V and 5 bases from J, the junction contained 0 bases not matched to a gene. The CDR3 consists of 13 residues. The germline V gene has CDR1 SEHNR and CDR2 FQNEAQ (reference sequence). The DNA of the CDR3 is TGTGCCAGCAGCTTAGGACAGGGGTATGGCTACACCTTC. It specifies CASSLGQGYGYTF.

Only one count was recorded for this clone. The chain employs TRBV7-2 and TRBJ2-1; 8 bases align to TRBD2. Germline CDR1 SGHTA, CDR2 FQGNSA. The junction had 15 bases not matched to a gene; V was cut back by 4 bases and J by 16 bases. The CDR3 runs to 14 residues. In DNA form, the CDR3 reads TGTGCCAGCAGCTCCCGCCCCTGGGGCGGGAGGTTTTTCTTC. Its protein product is CASSSRPWGGRFFF.

The chain combines TRBV24-1 with TRBJ2-7; a weak D match, TRBD2 (5 bases). CDR1 is KGHDR and CDR2 is SFDVKD in the germline V gene. Trimming removed 8 bases from V and 3 bases from J, with 16 bases in between. The length of the CDR3 is 14 residues. The CDR3 sequence is CATTTVWELYEQYV. Written as DNA, the CDR3 is TGTGCCACCACAACTGTGTGGGAGCTCTACGAGCAGTACGTC.

The V gene is TRBV6-6, the J gene TRBJ1-3; D unclear. Germline-derived CDR1 and CDR2 are MNHNY and SVGAGI (reference sequence). CDR3 length equals 15 residues. V was pared by 2 bases and J by 4 bases, with 12 bases between. CDR3 bases: TGTGCCAGCAGTTACAGTCCGGGGTCCGGAAACACCATATATTTT. This encodes CASSYSPGSGNTIYF.

The V call is TRBV7-2, the J call TRBJ2-7, with D possibly matching TRBD1 (6 bases). V lost 5 bases and J lost 3, with 17 bases in between. Germline V lookup: CDR1 SGHTA, CDR2 FQGNSA. The CDR3 has 15 residues. Written as DNA, the CDR3 is TGTGCCAGCAGCCGTCAGGGGCACTCCAGCTACGAGCAGTACTTC. Its translation: CASSRQGHSSYEQYF.

This chain links TRBV9 with TRBJ2-1; TRBD2 agrees at 14 bases. The V and J ends lost 2 bases and 9 bases, in that order; junction bases with no gene match: 4. The length of the CDR3 is 15 residues. Germline CDR1 is SGDLS and CDR2 is YYNGEE. CDR3 in DNA: TGTGCCAGCAGCGTGGGACTAGCGGGAGCGGGTGAGCAGTTCTTC. This codes for CASSVGLAGAGEQFF.

This clone occurred once. The chain recombines TRBV5-6 with TRBJ2-7; TRBD1 agrees at 8 bases. Trimming took 0 bases from V and 3 from J; bases not matched to a gene: 11. The CDR3 is made up of 17 amino acids. Germline V gene sequence: CDR1 SGHDT, CDR2 YYEEEE. This chain's CDR3 is CASSLGPVGQGLYEQYF. The CDR3 DNA follows: TGTGCCAGCAGCTTGGGCCCCGTAGGACAGGGCCTCTACGAGCAGTACTTC.

The V call is TRBV25-1, the J call TRBJ2-1; TRBD2 is a possible D gene (5 bases). This CDR3 contains 16 residues. V lost 0 bases and J 7 bases, leaving 16 bases between the germline ends. Germline V gene sequence: CDR1 MGHDK, CDR2 SYGVNS. CDR3 sequence reads: CASSEYSSGLGNEQFF. The CDR3 DNA reads TGTGCCAGCAGTGAATATTCCAGCGGCCTGGGGAATGAGCAGTTCTTC.

The chain uses TRBV20-1 and TRBJ1-1; perhaps TRBD1 as D (6 bases). The germline gives CDR1 DFQATT, CDR2 SNEGSKA (reference sequence). This CDR3 has 14 amino acids. Trimming left V 3 bases short and J 5 bases short, with 16 bases between. In DNA, the CDR3 is TGCAGTGCTAGTCCCGGGGGGGCTTGGACTGAAGCTTTCTTT. It translates to CSASPGGAWTEAFF.

The chain employs TRBV11-2 and TRBJ2-3; tentative D call: TRBD1 (5 bases). The CDR3 covers 15 residues. Trimming took 5 bases from V and 1 from J, leaving 13 bases between them. CDR1 and CDR2 from the germline V gene are SGHAT and FQNNGV. The CDR3 DNA reads TGTGCCAGCAGCCCGCCAGGGCAGGGCACAGATACGCAGTATTTT. Amino acids: CASSPPGQGTDTQYF.

This chain joins TRBV7-6 and TRBJ1-3; D is unresolved. V was clipped by 3 bases and J by 0 bases, with 12 bases between them. Per the germline V gene, CDR1 is SGHVS and CDR2 is FNYEAQ. CDR3 length: 16 amino acids. This chain's CDR3 is CASSFKQFDSGNTIYF. The CDR3 DNA sequence: TGTGCCAGCAGCTTCAAACAGTTTGACTCTGGAAACACCATATATTTT.

The chain uses TRBV6-5 and TRBJ2-2, with 8 bases matching TRBD2. CDR3 length: 15 residues. Germline trimming cut 8 bases from V and 2 bases from J; bases unmatched to any gene: 7. CDR1 is MNHEY and CDR2 is SVGAGI in the germline V gene. The CDR3 DNA reads as TGTGCCAGCCAAAGGACTAGCCCTAACACCGGGGAGCTGTTTTTT. Translating gives CASQRTSPNTGELFF.